This T cell receptor (beta chain) was sequenced for a study of T cell repertoires in cytomegalovirus infection. Whole-study context: Recently identified HLA-C-restricted CMV epitopes were among the peptides used. Indications of both CMV infection and matching HLA type were provided by public TCR beta signatures.

V was cut by 7 bases and J by 4 bases, with 10 bases left in between. Germline CDR1 reads SNHLY; CDR2 reads FYNNEI. The CDR3 loop spans 13 amino acids. TCRdb re-derived calls from the reads in MiXCR, one entry per CDR3 protein. The data show almost 90,000 distinct CDR3 sequences, 25% to 35% seen once. Notes on the study in general: There were HLA-C-restricted CMV-specific TCR beta clonotypes dominating the ex vivo response. Cumulative public TCR beta family frequency identified carriers of CMV plus the relevant HLA.

Of note for this clonotype: Its antigen is as yet unknown.

This specimen was CD8+ T cells from cultured PBMCs, taken from culture after CMV antigen stimulation. The chain links TRBV2 to TRBJ1-4; a possible D gene is TRBD1 (5 bases). This receptor was taken from a human donor in good health (CMV status not recorded). Some clones in this sample may be carry-over from other donors' samples. CDR3 DNA sequence: TGTGCCAGCAACCGGGACTTTAATGAAAAACTGTTTTTT. It codes for CASNRDFNEKLFF.